What follows are 21 T cell receptor beta chains derived from one specimen sequenced in a study of regulatory T cells in long-lasting Graves disease. Regarding time point: newly diagnosed GD, antithyroid drugs for less than 3 months. After RNA was extracted from PBMCs, the TCR library was made from it. In building TCR beta libraries, iRepertoire HTBI primers were used together with Arm-PCR of CDR3 regions. TCRdb analysed the multiplex PCR reads with MiXCR anew, one entry per CDR3 protein. This table holds some 240,000 distinct CDR3 sequences, 15% to 20% found once. These same records also appear under a second study, on T cells in Graves' hyperthyroidism and ophthalmopathy.

The specimen comprised peripheral blood mononuclear cells (PBMCs), sampled at new diagnosis, from a patient treated with antithyroid drugs. All receptors come from a woman aged 30 to 39 with Graves disease.

This clonotype was counted at least ten times. The CDR3 DNA reads as TGCAGTGCTAGAGATCTGCAGGGCTTCTATGGCTACACCTTC. Translating it yields CSARDLQGFYGYTF. The chain couples TRBV20-1 to TRBJ1-2, with TRBD1 as a possible D gene (5 bases). The CDR3 is made up of 14 amino acids. CDR1 and CDR2 (germline): DFQATT, SNEGSKA (reference sequence). Between the trimmed V and J ends, which lost 0 bases and 4 bases, there was a span of 12 bases.

This clonotype was seen at least ten times. This sequence joins TRBV28 and TRBJ1-1, with D uncertain. This CDR3 spans 14 amino acids. The V gene lost 4 bases and the J gene lost 10 bases, with 19 bases spanning the gap. Germline V gives CDR1 MDHEN, CDR2 SYDVKM. CDR3: CASSSTNGKPPAFF. The CDR3 DNA is TGTGCCAGCAGTTCAACCAACGGGAAGCCTCCAGCTTTCTTT.

A remark on this clonotype: With only one base between it and a far larger clone, this is likely a read error. Without the conserved terminal phenylalanine or tryptophan, this CDR3 likely stems from a read error. It is unclear where the CDR3 begins or ends on the DNA, so no DNA is shown, and the CDR3 is as TCRdb lists it. V is TRBV2 and J is TRBJ2-3; the D call TRBD1 from the table was never checked on the DNA. Germline loops: CDR1 SNHLY, CDR2 FYNNEI. The CDR3 contains 13 residues when both ends are counted. The chain's CDR3 is CAIRDRGRNEQFL.

This clonotype occurred many times. The chain uses TRBV5-5 and TRBJ2-3, with 7 bases lining up with TRBD1. The CDR3 spans 13 residues. Germline CDR1 reads SGHKS; CDR2 reads YYEKEE (reference sequence). The ends lost 0 bases at V and 6 bases at J; junction bases unmatched: 1. In DNA, the CDR3 is TGTGCCAGCAGCTTGGCCAGGGGGGATACGCAGTATTTT. Protein: CASSLARGDTQYF.

There are many counts of this clonotype. An end of the junction does not agree with germline; a read error may underlie this. The V gene is TRBV2, the J gene TRBJ1-1; 7 positions match TRBD1. The CDR3 has 14 residues. CDR1 and CDR2 from the germline V gene are SNHLY and FYNNEI. CDR3 coding DNA: TGTGCCAGCGGAAGGGACAGCCCGAACACTGAAACTTTCTTT. Translating gives CASGRDSPNTETFF.

This clonotype was picked up a small number of times. The chain joins TRBV2 to TRBJ2-7; 9 nucleotides line up with TRBD2. There are 13 residues in the CDR3. The trim removed 4 bases at V and 6 bases at J, leaving 4 bases unmatched. Germline CDR1 reads SNHLY; CDR2 reads FYNNEI. In DNA, the CDR3 is TGTGCCAGCAGTGGCGGGAGGGCCTTCGAGCAGTACTTC. This gives the protein CASSGGRAFEQYF.

This clonotype appeared a few times. This may be a read error, as it is one base from a much larger clone. In this CDR3 the conserved last residue, phenylalanine or tryptophan, is missing, so a read error is likely. This sequence joins TRBV11-3 and TRBJ2-1, with D unresolved. There are 15 residues in the CDR3. CDR1 is SGHNT, CDR2 YENEEA, per germline. Trimming cost V 5 bases and J 0 bases, with 11 bases left between them. The CDR3 DNA is TGTGCCAGCAGCGACTCCGGAAGCTCCTACAATGAGCAGTTCTCC. Translating gives CASSDSGSSYNEQFS.

This clonotype occurred many times. The CDR3 reads CASSLGQGVTNEKLFF. CDR3 DNA sequence: TGTGCCAGCAGTCTGGGACAGGGGGTAACTAATGAAAAACTGTTTTTT. The chain carries TRBV28 and TRBJ1-4; 11 bases match TRBD1. CDR3 length: 16 amino acids. Per the germline V gene, CDR1 is MDHEN and CDR2 is SYDVKM. Trimming took 5 bases from V and 1 from J; bases not matched to a gene: 3.

There are many counts of this clonotype. The gene calls are TRBV5-1 and TRBJ1-5; 12 bases align to TRBD1. Trimming took 2 bases from V and 7 from J; bases not matched to a gene: 7. There are 16 residues in the CDR3. Germline loops: CDR1 SGHRS, CDR2 YFSETQ. CDR3 amino acids: CASSLSGTGGGQPQHF. As DNA, the CDR3 is TGCGCCAGCAGCTTATCCGGGACAGGGGGCGGGCAGCCCCAGCATTTT.

This rearrangement joins TRBV20-1 to TRBJ2-7; 8 bases line up with TRBD2. The CDR3 is made up of 15 amino acids. From germline, CDR1 is DFQATT and CDR2 SNEGSKA (reference sequence). The J segment lost 3 bases and the V segment lost 1 base, leaving 8 bases of the junction unmatched. CDR3 region: CSARVGGRSHYEQYF. The CDR3 DNA sequence: TGCAGTGCTAGAGTTGGCGGGAGGTCCCACTACGAGCAGTACTTC.

This clonotype was picked up many times. This rearrangement joins TRBV7-9 to TRBJ2-7; D remains unclear. The ends were cut back, 5 bases at V and 4 bases at J, with 12 bases in the middle. The CDR3 sequence is 13 residues long. CDR1 and CDR2 (germline): SEHNR, FQNEAQ (reference sequence). CDR3 sequence: CASSEVGSYEQYF. The CDR3 nucleotides are TGTGCCAGCAGCGAAGTGGGTTCTTACGAGCAGTACTTC.

In this sample, this clonotype turned up many times. The chain links TRBV7-2 to TRBJ2-5; D is ambiguous. Trimming removed 2 bases from V and 5 bases from J, with 15 bases in between. This CDR3 has 15 residues. Germline loops: CDR1 SGHTA, CDR2 FQGNSA. The CDR3 region has the DNA TGTGCCAGCAGCTTACATGGTGTCGCGTGGGAGACCCAGTACTTC. This encodes CASSLHGVAWETQYF. The complete variable domain, with remaining parts taken from reference TRBV7-2 and TRBJ2-5, reads GAGVSQSPSNKVTEKGKDVELRCDPISGHTALYWYRQSLGQGLEFLIYFQGNSAPDKSGLPSDRFSAERTGGSVSTLTIQRTQQEDSAVYLCASSLHGVAWETQYFGPGTRLLVL.

This clonotype was counted ten times or more. V is TRBV12-3 or TRBV12-4 and J is TRBJ1-5; TRBD1 might be the D (5 bases). The V gene lost 7 bases and the J gene lost 4 bases, with 11 bases spanning the gap. This CDR3 spans 13 amino acids. The CDR3, as DNA: TGTGCCAGCACTCACGACAGAAATCAGCCCCAGCATTTT. Protein product: CASTHDRNQPQHF.

This clonotype was picked up many times. The chain joins TRBV4-1 to TRBJ2-2, with D uncertain. V gave up 1 base and J gave up 0 bases, with 6 bases separating them. CDR1 MGHRA and CDR2 YSYEKL come from the germline V gene. The CDR3 has 15 amino acids. The DNA of the CDR3 is TGCGCCAGCAGCCAAGTCAGCGCGAACACCGGGGAGCTGTTTTTT. As protein: CASSQVSANTGELFF.

This clonotype was seen repeatedly, ten times or more. This chain connects TRBV11-3 to TRBJ1-2; D unresolved. With 1 base removed from V and 6 bases from J, the gap between germline ends came to 6 bases. The CDR3 runs to 12 residues. Germline CDR1 is SGHNT and CDR2 is YENEEA. The CDR3 sequence: CASSLAGDGYTF. The CDR3 DNA sequence: TGTGCCAGCAGCTTAGCCGGGGATGGCTACACCTTC.

In this sample, this clonotype turned up many times. V is TRBV3-1 and J is TRBJ1-1, with unresolved D. Trimming took off 6 bases at V and 4 bases at J, with 12 bases between the two ends. The length of the CDR3 is 13 residues. CDR1 is LGHDT and CDR2 is YNNKEL in the germline V gene (reference sequence). The CDR3 DNA is TGTGCCAGCAGTCTTACAGAGGTCACTGAAGCTTTCTTT. It translates to CASSLTEVTEAFF.

The table lists this clonotype with many counts. CDR3 sequence (DNA): TGTGCCAGCAGTGAGCGACGGGAAGGCCACACCATATATTTT. Its protein is CASSERREGHTIYF. The J gene is TRBJ1-3, the V gene TRBV6-1, with unresolved D. Germline V CDR1 and CDR2: MNHNS, SASEGT. Trimming left V 3 bases short and J 8 bases short, with 14 bases between. This CDR3 has 14 amino acids.

There are many counts of this clonotype. The genes are TRBV20-1 and TRBJ2-7; D is unresolved. The CDR3 length is 13 residues. Germline V lookup: CDR1 DFQATT, CDR2 SNEGSKA (reference sequence). V was pared by 0 bases and J by 5 bases, with 11 bases between. CDR3 coding DNA: TGCAGTGCTAGAGAGGGGAACCTCCACGAGCAGTACTTC. This codes for CSAREGNLHEQYF.

The chain carries TRBV12-3 or TRBV12-4 and TRBJ2-1, with 7 bases lining up with TRBD1. The V segment lost 5 bases and the J segment 7 bases; nucleotides outside the gene matches: 8. The CDR3 extends over 14 amino acids. The CDR3 sequence is CASSTSTGWNEQFF. As DNA, the CDR3 is TGTGCCAGCAGTACCTCGACAGGGTGGAATGAGCAGTTCTTC.

Ten or more counts support this clonotype. V is TRBV3-1 and J is TRBJ2-3; 7 positions agree with TRBD1. Germline assignment: CDR1 LGHDT and CDR2 YNNKEL (reference sequence). Germline trimming cut 4 bases from V and 2 bases from J; bases unmatched to any gene: 12. CDR3 size: 17 residues. CDR3 coding DNA: TGTGCCAGCAGCCGAGGGAGCTTCGGGACAGCCACAGATACGCAGTATTTT. This translates into CASSRGSFGTATDTQYF.

This clonotype was counted ten times or more. The chain combines TRBV19 with TRBJ1-4; 8 nucleotides agree with TRBD1. The CDR3 covers 15 residues. In germline, CDR1 is LNHDA, CDR2 SQIVND (reference sequence). Losses at the gene ends were 10 bases for V and 4 bases for J; bases not matched to a gene: 11. This CDR3 reads CATSRPGQVNEKLFF. The CDR3 DNA sequence: TGTGCCACCTCCCGACCGGGACAGGTTAATGAAAAACTGTTTTTT.